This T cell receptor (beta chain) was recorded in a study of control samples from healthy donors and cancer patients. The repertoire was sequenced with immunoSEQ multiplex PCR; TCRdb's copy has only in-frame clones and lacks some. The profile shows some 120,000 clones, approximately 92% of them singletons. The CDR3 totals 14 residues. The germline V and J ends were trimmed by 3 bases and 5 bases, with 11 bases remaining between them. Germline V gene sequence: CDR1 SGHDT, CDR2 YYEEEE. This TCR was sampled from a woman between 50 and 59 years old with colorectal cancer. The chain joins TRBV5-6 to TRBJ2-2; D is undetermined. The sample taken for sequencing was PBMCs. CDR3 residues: CASSSRLLTGELFF. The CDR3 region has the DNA TGTGCCAGCAGCTCCAGACTCTTGACCGGGGAGCTGTTTTTT.